Listed here is a single TCR beta chain. Its antigen is still unknown. No much larger clone is present one base from it, and per-base qualities are unavailable. This sample is drawn from a study of T cell responses to AZD1222 COVID-19 vaccine (dated by TCRdb to about 2021). Some background on the complete study: AZD1222 recipients whose second dose came at about 4 weeks and those whose second dose came at about 12 weeks were combined into one group, since spike-specific TCR depth and breadth did not differ between the two schedules. A total of just over 230 trial participants underwent TCR sequencing, of whom roughly 210 had received two doses of AZD1222 and 26 had received two doses of the MenACWY control vaccine. Trial participants were enrolled by age into subgroups of 18-55, 56-69 and 70-plus years, and roughly 150, 30 and 60 TCR-sequenced participants, respectively, were included in these subgroups. Beyond this particular receptor, the publication reports: Conclusions about previously exposed vaccinees are limited because only a handful of AZD1222 recipients were SARS-CoV-2 seropositive at baseline. Participants were mostly white British and included more females than males, and it was suggested by the authors that clonal diversity may have been underestimated. In the small 56-69-year group, the increase in depth fell short of significance, most likely because of low power. Because no day 14 peak-response samples were available, the repertoires could be characterized only after the peak T cell response. The whole spike protein was spanned by vaccine-associated CD4 TCRs, and dominant responses were seen in regions 160-218 and 743-854. Reportedly, close to half of the unique spike-specific TCRs recognized epitopes lying outside the regions that are mutated in the B.1.351 and B.1.1.7 variants. Spike-specific TCR breadth and depth rose significantly after two AZD1222 doses compared with day 0 and with MenACWY recipients.

The CDR3 regions of human TCRbeta chains were subjected to immunosequencing. Processing in the source paper ran as follows. Repertoire TCRs were checked for matches against a reference library of SARS-CoV-2-specific TCRs that had been generated using the MIRA antigen-specificity platform. Breadth was defined as the fraction of unique TCRs that were SARS-CoV-2-associated, and depth was defined as the fraction of total T cells that were SARS-CoV-2-associated. Using the MIRA data, each spike-specific TCR was assigned both to the spike region to which the TCR was reactive and to a CD4 or CD8 class. Log10-transformed breadth and depth values were compared by one-way ANOVA with Sidak's multiple comparisons tests. TCRdb's version of the immuneACCESS table is confined to in-frame rearrangements and falls short of the full clone set. An unresolved V gene accounts for under half of the shortfall where checked; the remainder is of unknown origin. That table supplies the V and J calls and clone size; D and trimming were determined from the DNA. This sample is represented by approximately 150,000 clones; more than 70% of them were singletons. Of the sample, approximately 2.1% falls within the top ten clones.

In the paper's terms, the time point label means: baseline before first vaccination. Samples from vaccinated people were obtained from the UK trials COV001 and COV002, which included a single-blind randomized controlled phase 2/3 trial of AZD1222 (ChAdOx1 nCoV-19) in healthy adults. Trial participant PBMC samples were collected at day 0 and day 28 after the second dose for TCRbeta chain sequencing. CDR1 and CDR2 were assigned from the germline V gene as SQVTM and ANQGSEA. There are 15 amino acids in the CDR3, from cysteine to phenylalanine inclusive. The entry retains the CDR3 DNA only, 45 bases that are in frame from base 1. V is reduced by 4 bases and J by 0 bases, leaving a spacing of 13 bases between them.

The sequencing used peripheral blood, collected on day 0 of AZD1222 vaccination. The rearrangement combines TRBV29-1 with TRBJ2-1; the D element could tentatively be TRBD1 or TRBD2, as 5 bases agree for each. This TCR derives from an adult in good health. The CDR3 reads as follows: CSVARTGGSYNEQFF. The nucleotides read TGCAGCGTTGCGAGAACTGGGGGCTCCTACAATGAGCAGTTCTTC.